The 5 T cell receptor beta chains below all came from one sample that was sequenced in a study of blood T cells in healthy people across ages. With a J-beta primer mix and a sample-barcoded 5' primer, a second PCR ran 7 to 11 cycles. TCRdb re-called the 5' RACE reads with MiXCR, one entry per CDR3 protein. The sample has about 400,000 distinct CDR3 sequences; more than 45% are singletons. Sequencing was performed on blood. Receptor source: a man aged 55 to 70 in good health.

This rearrangement joins TRBV20-1 to TRBJ1-1, with D perhaps TRBD1 (5 bases). Per the germline V gene, CDR1 is DFQATT and CDR2 is SNEGSKA (reference sequence). V lost 5 bases and J 0 bases, leaving 13 bases between the germline ends. The CDR3 covers 14 residues. This CDR3 is CSASPDSMNTEAFF. CDR3 in DNA: TGCAGTGCTTCCCCAGACAGCATGAACACTGAAGCTTTCTTT.

This clonotype was recorded many times. The rearrangement joins TRBV9 to TRBJ1-1; D may be TRBD1 (6 bases). The CDR3 is made up of 16 amino acids. V gave up 4 bases and J gave up 1 base, with 17 bases separating them. The germline V gene has CDR1 SGDLS and CDR2 YYNGEE. CDR3 coding DNA: TGTGCCAGCAGCCCAGACCCGCAGGGGCGGAACACTGAAGCTTTCTTT. Amino acid sequence: CASSPDPQGRNTEAFF.

This clonotype was seen repeatedly, ten times or more. The rearrangement joins TRBV29-1 to TRBJ2-7; D perhaps matches TRBD1 (5 bases). The CDR3 has 12 residues. Deletions cut 4 bases from V and 2 bases from J, with 9 bases between. CDR1 and CDR2 from the germline V gene are SQVTM and ANQGSEA. The CDR3 reads CSVADSTYEQYF. Written as DNA, the CDR3 is TGCAGCGTTGCTGACAGCACCTACGAGCAGTACTTC.

This clonotype was seen more than once but under ten times. In nucleotides, the CDR3 is TGTGCCAGCAGTTCCGGGACCGGGAACGAGCAGTACTTC. Translation: CASSSGTGNEQYF. This chain uses TRBV6-5 with TRBJ2-5; D could derive from TRBD1 or TRBD2 (5 bases each). The assigned J gene may be wrong: the sequence end matches TRBJ2-7 better. CDR3 length equals 13 residues. CDR1 and CDR2 (germline): MNHEY, SVGAGI.

This clonotype was seen only once. The chain is built from TRBV6-1 and TRBJ1-2, with 9 positions matching TRBD1. Germline V CDR1 and CDR2: MNHNS, SASEGT. The J segment lost 8 bases and the V segment lost 2 bases, leaving 6 bases of the junction unmatched. This CDR3 is built from 14 residues. Here the CDR3 DNA reads TGTGCCAGCAGTGAAATTGGGACAGGGACCGGCTACACCTTC. This sequence encodes CASSEIGTGTGYTF.